The following is a TCR beta chain sequence with its context. The antigen is not known. CD45RO/CCR7/CD25/CD127/CD95/CD27 separated CD4+ naive, central memory, regulatory and stem cell-like memory cells by sorting. Investigators reverse transcribed all isolated RNA, so they sequenced expressed TCRB transcripts. Measured with immunoSEQ multiplex PCR; TCRdb has only the in-frame clones, and not every one. The data hold around 250,000 clones, with roughly an eighth observed a single time. The sample is drawn from a study of beta chain features in type 1 diabetes. Study-level points and caveats: The study found moderately but significantly shorter TCRB CDR3s in all four CD4+ subsets of Type 1 diabetes patients. At VDJ recombination sites, type 1 diabetes patients had fewer insertions and more deleted nucleotides.

The sample was naive CD4+ T cells from blood. This sequence was found in a man aged 25-45 years with type 1 diabetes.

CDR3 sequence reads: CASSAADIEQFF. The CDR3 DNA reads TGTGCCAGCAGCGCCGCGGACATCGAGCAGTTCTTC. The J gene is TRBJ2-1, the V gene TRBV9; tentative D call: TRBD1 (5 bases). Germline-derived CDR1 and CDR2 are SGDLS and YYNGEE. V was trimmed by 3 bases and J by 10 bases, leaving 11 bases between them. The CDR3 runs to 12 residues.